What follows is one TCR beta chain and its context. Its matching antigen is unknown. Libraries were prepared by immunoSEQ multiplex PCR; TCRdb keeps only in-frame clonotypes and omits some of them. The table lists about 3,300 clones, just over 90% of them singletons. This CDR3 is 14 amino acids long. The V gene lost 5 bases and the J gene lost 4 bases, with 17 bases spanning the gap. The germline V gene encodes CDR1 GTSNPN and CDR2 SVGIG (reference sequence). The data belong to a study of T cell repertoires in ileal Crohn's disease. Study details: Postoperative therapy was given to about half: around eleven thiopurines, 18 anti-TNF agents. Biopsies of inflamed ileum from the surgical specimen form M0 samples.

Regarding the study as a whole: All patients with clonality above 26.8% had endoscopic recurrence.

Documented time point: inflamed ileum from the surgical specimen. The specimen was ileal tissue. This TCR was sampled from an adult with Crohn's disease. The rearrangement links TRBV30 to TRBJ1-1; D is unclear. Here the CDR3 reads CAWGPGVYGTEAFF. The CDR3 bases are TGTGCCTGGGGCCCCGGGGTCTATGGCACTGAAGCTTTCTTT.